This T cell receptor (beta chain) was identified in a study of cytomegalovirus exposure and HLA in healthy donors. Study-wide findings and caveats: Common viral pathogens seemed to be connected with several of the most significant clusters, according to a later analysis.

PCR used 60 Vbeta primers and 13 Jbeta primers. Sequencing was performed with immunoSEQ multiplex PCR; in TCRdb, only in-frame clones are kept and a portion is missing. The sample contains around 40,000 clones, approximately 82% of which appear only once. CDR1 is LNHNV, CDR2 YYDKDF, per germline (reference sequence). With V trimmed by 1 base and J by 7 bases, 6 bases remained unmatched. CDR3 length: 16 residues. As regards this clone: Its cognate antigen is unknown.

Participants comprised healthy donors of bone marrow. This TCR came from a woman between 18 and 29 years old in good health and CMV-seropositive. What was sequenced was PBMCs. The rearrangement uses TRBV15 and TRBJ2-2; 10 nucleotides line up with TRBD2. This CDR3 is CATSRGLAGEIGELFF. Written as DNA, the CDR3 is TGTGCCACCAGCAGAGGGCTAGCGGGAGAAATCGGGGAGCTGTTTTTT.